What follows are 2 T cell receptor beta chains derived from one specimen sequenced in a study of Tregs in tolerant kidney transplant recipients. The method was immunoSEQ multiplex PCR; TCRdb's version includes in-frame clones alone and lacks a portion of them. The table has approximately 93,000 clones, roughly 93% seen once; the top ten hold approximately 0.5%. The sample was CD4+ T cells from blood, taken before the transplant. The receptors stem from a human donor who received a combined kidney and bone marrow transplant.

The gene calls are TRBV21-1 and TRBJ1-5. TRBV21-1 is a documented pseudogene. CDR3 size: 12 residues. This CDR3 is CASSKGGRPQHF. The CDR3 region has the DNA TGTGCCAGCAGCAAAGGAGGGAGGCCCCAGCATTTT.

The count of this clone is one. The chain employs TRBV11-3 and TRBJ2-1, with D possibly being TRBD1 (6 bases). This CDR3 region has 15 residues. Looked up from germline, CDR1 is SGHNT and CDR2 is YENEEA. V gave up 2 bases and J gave up 4 bases, with 12 bases separating them. The CDR3 sequence: CASSLTRGLYNEQFF. CDR3 bases: TGTGCCAGCAGCTTAACCAGGGGTCTTTACAATGAGCAGTTCTTC.